A single sample gave rise to the 20 T cell receptor beta chains below, sequenced in a study of blood T cells in healthy people across ages. Sample-barcoded 5' priming and a J-beta primer mix drove a second PCR of about 7 to 11 cycles. Each CDR3 protein gets one entry after TCRdb re-called the 5' RACE reads with MiXCR. The sample lists over 1,200,000 distinct CDR3 sequences, roughly 64% occurring once. Sample: blood. All receptors derive from a young man in good health.

This sequence joins TRBV18 and TRBJ2-7, with D unresolved. CDR3 length equals 16 residues. V was shortened by 1 base and J by 0 bases, with 13 bases between the two germline ends. In germline, CDR1 is KGHSH, CDR2 LQKENI. The CDR3: CASSPRRSRYSYEQYF. CDR3 nucleotide sequence: TGTGCCAGCTCACCACGAAGGTCGCGATACTCCTACGAGCAGTACTTC.

The rearrangement joins TRBV28 to TRBJ2-5, with 7 bases identical to TRBD1. The J call is in doubt because the DNA end fits TRBJ2-7 better. Germline V gene sequence: CDR1 MDHEN, CDR2 SYDVKM. There are 17 residues in the CDR3. The CDR3, as DNA: TGTGCCAGCAGTTTAACGCCTGGTCGACAGGGAAAGTACGAGCAGTACTTC. The encoded protein is CASSLTPGRQGKYEQYF.

This chain joins TRBV28 and TRBJ2-5; D may be TRBD1 or TRBD2 (6 bases each). This CDR3 has 16 amino acids. V dropped 4 bases and J dropped 1 base, with 16 bases sitting between them. The V gene's germline CDR1 is MDHEN and CDR2 SYDVKM. As DNA, the CDR3 is TGTGCCAGCAGTTCGGGGGACACCCCTTTCCAAGAGACCCAGTACTTC. Protein: CASSSGDTPFQETQYF.

A few counts support this clonotype. The rearrangement joins TRBV11-1 to TRBJ2-7, with 7 nucleotides matching TRBD1. Germline V gives CDR1 SGHAT, CDR2 FQDESV (reference sequence). The CDR3 is 21 residues long. The V and J ends lost 4 bases and 0 bases, in that order; junction bases with no gene match: 24. CDR3 residues: CASSSPRRRGLFDMLSYEQYF. Here the CDR3 DNA reads TGTGCCAGCAGCTCGCCACGCCGAAGGGGGCTTTTTGATATGCTCTCCTACGAGCAGTACTTC.

The chain uses TRBV20-1 and TRBJ2-1; D perhaps matches TRBD2 (6 bases). V lost 6 bases, J lost 6 bases, and 21 bases lay in between. Per germline, CDR1 DFQATT and CDR2 SNEGSKA (reference sequence). This CDR3 spans 15 amino acids. CDR3 DNA: TGCAGTGCGCCGGACTACCCGGAGGGTCGCAATGAGCAGTTCTTC. It codes for CSAPDYPEGRNEQFF.

The chain links TRBV4-1 to TRBJ2-1; D is undetermined. The germline V gene encodes CDR1 MGHRA and CDR2 YSYEKL. V lost 3 bases to trimming and J lost 8 bases, with 14 bases between them. The CDR3 length is 14 residues. CDR3 sequence (DNA): TGCGCCAGCAGCCAGAAGGTGGCTAGGGATGAGCAGTTCTTC. This sequence encodes CASSQKVARDEQFF.

CDR3: CASRETPGQSHTDTQYF. The CDR3 DNA reads TGTGCCAGCAGGGAAACGCCGGGACAGAGCCACACAGATACGCAGTATTTT. The V and J genes are TRBV12-3 or TRBV12-4 and TRBJ2-3; 7 bases are shared with TRBD1. Trimming removed 6 bases from V and 2 bases from J; junction bases left unmatched: 14. The CDR3 spans 17 residues.

The rearrangement links TRBV7-2 to TRBJ2-5; the D is unclear. The DNA matches TRBJ2-7 better at its end, which makes the J call doubtful. The CDR3 loop spans 13 amino acids. Per germline, CDR1 SGHTA and CDR2 FQGNSA. CDR3 in amino acids: CASSMAVGYEQYF. The DNA of the CDR3 is TGTGCCAGCAGTATGGCTGTTGGATACGAGCAGTACTTC.

This clonotype showed up many times. The chain employs TRBV27 and TRBJ2-7; D could derive from TRBD1 or TRBD2 (5 bases each). This CDR3 is built from 14 residues. CDR1 and CDR2 from the germline V gene are MNHEY and SMNVEV (reference sequence). V lost 3 bases, J lost 1 base, and 10 bases lay in between. The CDR3 region is CASSFRDGSYEQYF. The CDR3 DNA is TGTGCCAGCAGTTTCCGGGACGGGTCCTACGAGCAGTACTTC.

This chain links TRBV6-5 with TRBJ1-1; D is perhaps TRBD1 (6 bases). Trimming shortened V by 6 bases and J by 4 bases, and 18 bases separated the two germline ends. This CDR3 is built from 15 residues. CDR1 is MNHEY and CDR2 is SVGAGI in the germline V gene. The CDR3 loop is CASRKVAGVGTEAFF. The CDR3, as DNA: TGTGCCAGCAGGAAGGTGGCAGGGGTAGGCACTGAAGCTTTCTTT.

This chain connects TRBV20-1 to TRBJ1-5; no reliable D call. The CDR3 contains 13 residues. Germline V CDR1 and CDR2: DFQATT, SNEGSKA (reference sequence). V lost 3 bases to trimming and J lost 3 bases, with 9 bases between them. CDR3 sequence: CSASRTNNQPQHF. In nucleotides, the CDR3 is TGCAGTGCTAGCCGGACCAACAATCAGCCCCAGCATTTT.

The chain employs TRBV11-2 and TRBJ2-5; the match to TRBD2 covers 7 bases. The CDR3 extends over 17 amino acids. The J segment lost 5 bases and the V segment lost 2 bases, leaving 14 bases of the junction unmatched. Germline V gene sequence: CDR1 SGHAT, CDR2 FQNNGV. CDR3 sequence reads: CASSLWDERGGTETQYF. CDR3 bases: TGTGCCAGCAGCTTATGGGATGAACGCGGGGGTACGGAGACCCAGTACTTC.

This clonotype was seen only a few times. In DNA, the CDR3 is TGCAGCGTTAAGGGGGGACAGGGGTTGAACACTGAAGCTTTCTTT. Its protein product is CSVKGGQGLNTEAFF. The rearrangement uses TRBV29-1 and TRBJ1-1, with 10 bases fitting TRBD1. The germline CDR1 and CDR2 sequences are SQVTM and ANQGSEA. The CDR3 consists of 15 residues. V lost 5 bases, J lost 0 bases, and 6 bases stayed unmatched.

This clonotype was counted between two and nine times. The J gene is TRBJ2-2, the V gene TRBV9; no definite D call. The CDR3 is made up of 15 amino acids. Germline V gives CDR1 SGDLS, CDR2 YYNGEE. With 0 bases removed from V and 6 bases from J, the gap between germline ends came to 12 bases. DNA of the CDR3: TGTGCCAGCAGCGTAGCTCTTGGATCGGCCGGGGAGCTGTTTTTT. It encodes CASSVALGSAGELFF.

V and J are TRBV6-6 and TRBJ1-2, with TRBD1 identical over 8 bases. CDR3 length equals 15 residues. V gave up 5 bases and J gave up 3 bases; unmatched junction bases: 8. Per germline, CDR1 MNHNY and CDR2 SVGAGI (reference sequence). The DNA of the CDR3 is TGTGCCAGCAGTACGGACAGGGCAGGTGACTATGGCTACACCTTC. It specifies CASSTDRAGDYGYTF.

The rearrangement links TRBV4-1 to TRBJ2-5, with 8 bases aligning to TRBD2. Unmatched junction bases numbered 5, after V lost 0 bases and J lost 11 bases. The CDR3 is 13 residues long. In germline, CDR1 is MGHRA, CDR2 YSYEKL. CDR3 DNA sequence: TGCGCCAGCAGCCAAGATGCGCGGGGGGAGCAGTACTTC. Translation gives CASSQDARGEQYF.

The table lists this clonotype with a few counts. This chain connects TRBV7-2 to TRBJ2-1, with 7 bases fitting TRBD2. The CDR3 has 15 residues. Germline CDR1 and CDR2: SGHTA and FQGNSA. V trimming: 1 base; J trimming: 6 bases; junction bases outside the gene matches: 6. CDR3 bases: TGTGCCAGCAGCTTAGGGACTAGTAAGGGCAATGAGCAGTTCTTC. Its translation is CASSLGTSKGNEQFF.

The rearrangement uses TRBV20-1 and TRBJ2-3; D not certain. In germline, CDR1 is DFQATT, CDR2 SNEGSKA (reference sequence). V was cut by 6 bases and J by 0 bases, with 13 bases left in between. The CDR3 totals 14 residues. The DNA of the CDR3 is TGCAGTGCCCTAAGGGTGGGGAGCACAGATACGCAGTATTTT. The encoded protein is CSALRVGSTDTQYF.

The chain uses TRBV6-1 and TRBJ1-2; 8 bases fit TRBD1. CDR1 and CDR2 (germline): MNHNS, SASEGT. With 6 bases clipped from V and 4 bases from J, the junction kept 10 bases outside the gene matches. The CDR3 sequence is 15 residues long. The CDR3 sequence is CASSKTGETVYGYTF. The CDR3 bases are TGTGCCAGCAGCAAGACAGGGGAAACGGTCTATGGCTACACCTTC.

This clonotype was seen a few times. This sequence joins TRBV29-1 and TRBJ1-5; 7 nucleotides line up with TRBD1. V shed 3 bases and J 4 bases; nucleotides not matched to a gene: 3. Germline V gene data show CDR1 as SQVTM and CDR2 as ANQGSEA. CDR3 length: 13 residues. The CDR3 nucleotides read TGCAGCGTTGAGGCAGGGGGTAATCAGCCCCAGCATTTT. It yields the protein CSVEAGGNQPQHF.